A single sample is the source of the 15 T cell receptor beta chains below, sequenced in a study of T cells in Graves' hyperthyroidism and ophthalmopathy. Amplification yielded TCR beta CDR3 regions, with RNA transcripts as the source. Researchers ran a first-round RT-PCR on the TCR CDR3 using the HTBI primer set. TCRdb recomputed calls from the multiplex PCR reads with MiXCR, one row per CDR3 protein. The sample shows about 290,000 distinct CDR3 sequences, roughly 13% of them seen only once. Sample: blood. These receptors all come from a middle-aged woman with Graves' hyperthyroidism.

The chain couples TRBV6-1 to TRBJ1-6; D possibly corresponds to TRBD1 (6 bases). The CDR3 contains 15 residues. Germline CDR1 is MNHNS and CDR2 is SASEGT. Trimming took off 7 bases at V and 7 bases at J, with 17 bases between the two ends. This CDR3 is CASKARGGRNSPLHF. The CDR3 nucleotides read TGTGCCAGCAAGGCGCGTGGGGGGCGGAATTCACCCCTCCACTTT.

This clonotype has a count of ten or more. The chain carries TRBV29-1 and TRBJ1-1; TRBD1 matches at 7 bases. Germline values: CDR1 SQVTM, CDR2 ANQGSEA. V was clipped by 4 bases and J by 6 bases; unmatched bases: 8. This CDR3 contains 13 residues. CDR3 sequence (DNA): TGCAGCGTTGTACGCCAGGGGGTATCTGAAGCTTTCTTT. Protein: CSVVRQGVSEAFF. Drawing the rest from reference TRBV29-1 and TRBJ1-1, the complete variable domain is SAVISQKPSRDICQRGTSLTIQCQVDSQVTMMFWYRQQPGQSLTLIATANQGSEATYESGFVIDKFPISRPNLTFSTLTVSNMSPEDSSIYLCSVVRQGVSEAFFGQGTRLTVV.

This clonotype has at least ten counts. V is TRBV10-3 and J is TRBJ1-5; weak D call: TRBD1 (6 bases). V was shortened by 3 bases and J by 4 bases, with 13 bases between the two germline ends. The germline V gene has CDR1 ENHRY and CDR2 SYGVKD. The CDR3 is 15 residues long. CDR3 DNA sequence: TGTGCCATCAGTGACTACAGGGTCGCAAATCAGCCCCAGCATTTT. Translating it yields CAISDYRVANQPQHF.

This clonotype was counted at least ten times. The chain joins TRBV24-1 to TRBJ2-7, with D maybe TRBD2 (6 bases). V lost 5 bases and J 7 bases, leaving 23 bases between the germline ends. In germline, CDR1 is KGHDR, CDR2 SFDVKD. The CDR3 contains 16 residues. CDR3 loop: CATSGVTGTRAEEQYF. The CDR3 coding sequence is TGTGCCACCAGTGGCGTCACCGGGACTCGGGCCGAGGAGCAGTACTTC.

This clonotype was picked up many times. The CDR3 DNA reads as TGTGCCAGCAGTCCCCTGTGGGGGGCTTTATACGAGCAGTACTTC. This translates into CASSPLWGALYEQYF. V and J are TRBV28 and TRBJ2-7; possibly TRBD1 or TRBD2 for D (6 bases each). V gave up 5 bases and J gave up 4 bases, with 18 bases separating them. The germline gives CDR1 MDHEN, CDR2 SYDVKM. CDR3 size: 15 residues.

J is TRBJ1-3 and V is TRBV7-2; D is unclear. From germline, CDR1 is SGHTA and CDR2 FQGNSA. The CDR3 extends over 15 amino acids. V was pared by 5 bases and J by 4 bases, with 15 bases between. The CDR3 spells CASSTRGKSGNTIYF. The DNA for the CDR3 is TGTGCCAGCAGCACCCGAGGGAAGTCAGGAAACACCATATATTTT.

In regard to this clonotype: A much larger clone lies one base from this, so it may be a read error. The genes are TRBV18 and TRBJ2-7, with D possibly being TRBD1 (5 bases). The V gene lost 2 bases and the J gene lost 6 bases, with 11 bases spanning the gap. The CDR3 contains 13 residues. The germline V gene has CDR1 KGHSH and CDR2 LQKENI. The CDR3 bases are TGTGCCAGCTCACCAGGGGCAGGCTCCGAGCAGTACTTC. Encoded protein: CASSPGAGSEQYF.

This chain connects TRBV7-3 to TRBJ2-5, with D possibly called TRBD1 or TRBD2 (6 bases each). The CDR3 is made up of 16 amino acids. V was trimmed by 5 bases and J by 2 bases, leaving 18 bases between them. CDR1 is SGHTA and CDR2 is FQGTGA in the germline V gene. CDR3 amino acids: CASSPFPGAAQETQYF. Written as DNA, the CDR3 is TGTGCCAGCAGCCCATTTCCGGGGGCCGCTCAAGAGACCCAGTACTTC.

In this sample, this clonotype turned up many times. This chain joins TRBV4-2 and TRBJ2-7, with TRBD2 matching 12 bases. V shed 0 bases, J shed 1 base, and the junction held 1 base outside the gene matches. Germline V lookup: CDR1 LGHNA, CDR2 YNFKEQ. The CDR3 extends over 16 amino acids. Written as DNA, the CDR3 is TGTGCCAGCAGCCAAGAACTAGCGGGAGGATCCTACGAGCAGTACTTC. It translates to CASSQELAGGSYEQYF.

The chain recombines TRBV27 with TRBJ2-2, with D possibly TRBD1 on 6 matching bases. The V and J ends lost 4 bases and 5 bases respectively, with 8 bases between them. This CDR3 contains 13 residues. CDR1 MNHEY and CDR2 SMNVEV come from the germline V gene (reference sequence). The CDR3 here is CASSYRVTGELFF. The CDR3 DNA reads TGTGCCAGCAGTTACAGGGTTACCGGGGAGCTGTTTTTT.

This clonotype was counted at least ten times. The J gene is TRBJ2-2, the V gene TRBV6-2 or TRBV6-3; the match to TRBD2 covers 8 bases. This CDR3 has 16 amino acids. Germline V gene data show CDR1 as MNHEY and CDR2 as SVGEGT. V was pared by 4 bases and J by 0 bases, with 4 bases of the junction left unmatched. CDR3 sequence: CASSWASGPNTGELFF. DNA of the CDR3: TGTGCCAGCAGTTGGGCTAGCGGGCCGAACACCGGGGAGCTGTTTTTT.

This clonotype was seen many times. The rearrangement uses TRBV3-1 and TRBJ1-2; TRBD1 matches 9 bases. This CDR3 contains 14 residues. J gave up 7 bases and V 1 base, and 4 bases lay outside the gene matches. CDR1 is LGHDT and CDR2 is YNNKEL in the germline V gene (reference sequence). The DNA for the CDR3 is TGTGCCAGCAGCCAAGTACAGGGGGCAGTTGGCTACACCTTC. Amino acid sequence: CASSQVQGAVGYTF.

The rearrangement uses TRBV19 and TRBJ2-1, with 11 bases lining up with TRBD2. The V and J ends lost 7 bases and 7 bases, in that order; junction bases with no gene match: 9. The CDR3 covers 15 residues. The germline CDR1 and CDR2 sequences are LNHDA and SQIVND (reference sequence). The CDR3 bases are TGTGCCAGTACCCCACTAGCGGGAGTTGGGAATGAGCAGTTCTTC. It yields the protein CASTPLAGVGNEQFF.

This clonotype came up many times. The chain carries TRBV6-1 and TRBJ1-5; maybe TRBD1 (5 bases). This CDR3 spans 15 amino acids. Trimming took 5 bases from V and 0 from J, leaving 11 bases between them. Germline values: CDR1 MNHNS, CDR2 SASEGT. The CDR3 bases are TGTGCCAGCAGTTCAACGCAGGGTAGCAATCAGCCCCAGCATTTT. Encoded protein: CASSSTQGSNQPQHF.

This clonotype showed up many times. This sequence joins TRBV6-1 and TRBJ2-7; D unclear. The CDR3 consists of 10 residues. CDR1 is MNHNS and CDR2 is SASEGT in the germline V gene. The V end lost 8 bases, the J end lost 5 bases, and 7 bases lay between the germline ends. The CDR3 coding sequence is TGTGCCAGCGGCTTGGACGAGCAGTACTTC. Translating it yields CASGLDEQYF.